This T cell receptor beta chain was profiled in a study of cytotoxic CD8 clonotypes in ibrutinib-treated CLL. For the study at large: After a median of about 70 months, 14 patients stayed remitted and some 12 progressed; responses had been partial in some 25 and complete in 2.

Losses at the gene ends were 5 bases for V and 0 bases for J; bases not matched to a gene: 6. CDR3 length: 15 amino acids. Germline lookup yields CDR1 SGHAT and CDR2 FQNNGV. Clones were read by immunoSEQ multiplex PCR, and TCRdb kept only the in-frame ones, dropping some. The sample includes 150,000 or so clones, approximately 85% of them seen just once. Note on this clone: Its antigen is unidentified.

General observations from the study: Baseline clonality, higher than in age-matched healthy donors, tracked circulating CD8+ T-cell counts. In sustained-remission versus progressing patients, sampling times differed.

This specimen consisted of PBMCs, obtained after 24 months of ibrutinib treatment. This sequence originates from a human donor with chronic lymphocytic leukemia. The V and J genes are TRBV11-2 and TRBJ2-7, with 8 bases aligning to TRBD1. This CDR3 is CASSPRQGSSYEQYF. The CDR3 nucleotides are TGTGCCAGCAGCCCCAGACAGGGGAGCTCCTACGAGCAGTACTTC.